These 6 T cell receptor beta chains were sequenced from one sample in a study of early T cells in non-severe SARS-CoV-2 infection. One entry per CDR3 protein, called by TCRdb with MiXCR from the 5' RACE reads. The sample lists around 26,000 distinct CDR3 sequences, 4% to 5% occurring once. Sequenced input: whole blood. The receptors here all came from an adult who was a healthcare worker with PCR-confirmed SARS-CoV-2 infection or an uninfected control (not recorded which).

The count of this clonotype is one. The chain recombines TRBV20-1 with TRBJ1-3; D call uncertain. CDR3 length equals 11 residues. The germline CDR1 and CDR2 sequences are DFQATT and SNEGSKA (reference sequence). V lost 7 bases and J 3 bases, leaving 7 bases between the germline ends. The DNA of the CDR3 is TGCAGTGGATTGAGTGGAAACACCATATATTTT. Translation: CSGLSGNTIYF.

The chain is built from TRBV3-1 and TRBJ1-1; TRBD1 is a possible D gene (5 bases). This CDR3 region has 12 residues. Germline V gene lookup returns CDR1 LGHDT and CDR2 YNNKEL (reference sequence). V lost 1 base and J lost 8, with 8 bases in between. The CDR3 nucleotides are TGTGCCAGCAGCCAAGCCCGGGGGGAAGCTTTCTTT. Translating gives CASSQARGEAFF.

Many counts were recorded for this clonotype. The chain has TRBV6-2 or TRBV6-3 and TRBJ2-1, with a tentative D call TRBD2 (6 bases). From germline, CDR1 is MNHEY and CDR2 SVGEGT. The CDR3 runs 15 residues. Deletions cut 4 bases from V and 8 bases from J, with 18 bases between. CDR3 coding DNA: TGTGCCAGCAGTTTTGCCCATGGGGGGACTTATGAGCAGTTCTTC. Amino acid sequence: CASSFAHGGTYEQFF.

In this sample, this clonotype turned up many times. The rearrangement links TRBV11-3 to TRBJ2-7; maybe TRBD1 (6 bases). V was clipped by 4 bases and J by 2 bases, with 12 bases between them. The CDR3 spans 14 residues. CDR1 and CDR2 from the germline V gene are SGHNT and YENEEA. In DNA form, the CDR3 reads TGTGCCAGCAGCTATCAGGGGCGGCCCTACGAGCAGTACTTC. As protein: CASSYQGRPYEQYF.

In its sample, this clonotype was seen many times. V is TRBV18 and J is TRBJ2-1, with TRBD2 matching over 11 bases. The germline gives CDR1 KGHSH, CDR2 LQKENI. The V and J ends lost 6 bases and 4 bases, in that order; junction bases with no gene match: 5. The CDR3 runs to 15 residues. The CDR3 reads CASSPTSGTYNEQFF. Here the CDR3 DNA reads TGTGCCAGCTCCCCGACTAGCGGGACTTACAATGAGCAGTTCTTC.

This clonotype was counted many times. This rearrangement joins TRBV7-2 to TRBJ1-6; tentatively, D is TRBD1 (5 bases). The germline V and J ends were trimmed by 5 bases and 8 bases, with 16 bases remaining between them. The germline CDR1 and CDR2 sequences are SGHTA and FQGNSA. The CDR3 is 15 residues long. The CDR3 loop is CASSRNPGRDSPLHF. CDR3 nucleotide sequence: TGTGCCAGCAGCCGAAATCCGGGACGGGATTCACCCCTCCACTTT.